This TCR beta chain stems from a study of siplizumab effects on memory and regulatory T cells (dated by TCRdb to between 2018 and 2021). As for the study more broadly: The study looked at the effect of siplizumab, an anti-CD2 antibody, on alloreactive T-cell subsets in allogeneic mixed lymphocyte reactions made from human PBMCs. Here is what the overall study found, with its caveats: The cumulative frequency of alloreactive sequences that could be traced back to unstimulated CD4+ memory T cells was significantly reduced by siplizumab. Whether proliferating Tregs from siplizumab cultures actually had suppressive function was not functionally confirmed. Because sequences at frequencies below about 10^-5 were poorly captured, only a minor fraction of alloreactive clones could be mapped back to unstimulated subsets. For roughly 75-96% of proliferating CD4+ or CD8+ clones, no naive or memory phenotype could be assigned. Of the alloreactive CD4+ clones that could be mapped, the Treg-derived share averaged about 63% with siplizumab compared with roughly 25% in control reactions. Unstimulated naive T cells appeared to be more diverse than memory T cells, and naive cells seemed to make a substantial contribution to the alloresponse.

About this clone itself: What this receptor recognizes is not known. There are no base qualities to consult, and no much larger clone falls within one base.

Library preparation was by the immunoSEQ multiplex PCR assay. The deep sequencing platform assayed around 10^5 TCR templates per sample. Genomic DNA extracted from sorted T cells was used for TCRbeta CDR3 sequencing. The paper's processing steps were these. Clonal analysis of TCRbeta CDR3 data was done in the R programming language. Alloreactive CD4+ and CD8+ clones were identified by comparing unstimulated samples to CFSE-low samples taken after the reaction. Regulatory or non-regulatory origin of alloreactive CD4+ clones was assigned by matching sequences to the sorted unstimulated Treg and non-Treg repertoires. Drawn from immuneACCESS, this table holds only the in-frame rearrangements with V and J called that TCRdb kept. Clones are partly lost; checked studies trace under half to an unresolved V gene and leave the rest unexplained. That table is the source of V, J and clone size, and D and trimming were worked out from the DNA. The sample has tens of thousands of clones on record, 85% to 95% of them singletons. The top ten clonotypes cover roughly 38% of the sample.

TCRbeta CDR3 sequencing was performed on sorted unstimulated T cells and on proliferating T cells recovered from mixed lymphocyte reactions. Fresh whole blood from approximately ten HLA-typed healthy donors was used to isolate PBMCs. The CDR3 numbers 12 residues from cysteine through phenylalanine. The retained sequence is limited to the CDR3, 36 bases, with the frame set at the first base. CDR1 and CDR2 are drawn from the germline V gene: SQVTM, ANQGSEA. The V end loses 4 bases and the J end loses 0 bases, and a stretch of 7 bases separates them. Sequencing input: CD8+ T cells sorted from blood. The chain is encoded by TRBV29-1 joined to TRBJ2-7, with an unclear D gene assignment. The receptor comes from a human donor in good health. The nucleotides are TGCAGCGTTGGAGTAAGCTCCTACGAGCAGTACTTC. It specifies CSVGVSSYEQYF.